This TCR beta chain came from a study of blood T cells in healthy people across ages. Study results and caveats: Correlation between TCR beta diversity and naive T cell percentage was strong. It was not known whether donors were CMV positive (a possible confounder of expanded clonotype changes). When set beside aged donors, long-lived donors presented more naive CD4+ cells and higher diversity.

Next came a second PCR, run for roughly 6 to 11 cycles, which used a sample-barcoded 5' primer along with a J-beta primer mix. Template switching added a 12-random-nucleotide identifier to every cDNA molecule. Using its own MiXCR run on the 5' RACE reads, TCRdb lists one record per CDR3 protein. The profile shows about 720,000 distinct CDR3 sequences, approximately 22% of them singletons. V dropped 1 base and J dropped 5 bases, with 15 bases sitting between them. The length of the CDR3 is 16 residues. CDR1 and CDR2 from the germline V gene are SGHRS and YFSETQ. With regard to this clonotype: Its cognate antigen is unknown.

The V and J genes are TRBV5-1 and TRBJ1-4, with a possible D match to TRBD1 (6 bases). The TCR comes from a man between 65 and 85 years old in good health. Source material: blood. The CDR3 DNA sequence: TGCGCCAGCAGCTTGAATTGGAGACAGGCGAATGAAAAACTGTTTTTT. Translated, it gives CASSLNWRQANEKLFF.